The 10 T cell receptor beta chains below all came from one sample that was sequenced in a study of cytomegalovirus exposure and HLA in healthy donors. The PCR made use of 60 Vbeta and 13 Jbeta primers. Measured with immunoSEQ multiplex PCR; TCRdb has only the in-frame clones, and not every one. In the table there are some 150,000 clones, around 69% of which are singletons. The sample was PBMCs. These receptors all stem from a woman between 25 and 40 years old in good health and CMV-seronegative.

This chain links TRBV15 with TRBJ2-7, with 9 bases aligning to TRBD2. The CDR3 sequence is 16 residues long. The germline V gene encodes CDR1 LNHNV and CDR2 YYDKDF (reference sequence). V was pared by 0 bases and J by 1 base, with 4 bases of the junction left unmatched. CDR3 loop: CATSRDWTSVSYEQYF. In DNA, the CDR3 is TGTGCCACCAGCAGAGATTGGACTAGCGTTTCCTACGAGCAGTACTTC.

The CDR3 DNA sequence: TGTGCCAGCAGGGAACGGGGACAGGGGTATTCACCCCTCCACTTT. It translates to CASRERGQGYSPLHF. The chain carries TRBV6-1 and TRBJ1-6; 10 bases fit TRBD1. The trim removed 6 bases at V and 8 bases at J, leaving 7 bases unmatched. The germline gives CDR1 MNHNS, CDR2 SASEGT. This CDR3 comprises 15 residues.

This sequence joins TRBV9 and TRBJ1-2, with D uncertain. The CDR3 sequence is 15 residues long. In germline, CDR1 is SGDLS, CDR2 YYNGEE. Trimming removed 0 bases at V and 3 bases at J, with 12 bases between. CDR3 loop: CASSVAAGGDYGYTF. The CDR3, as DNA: TGTGCCAGCAGCGTAGCGGCCGGCGGGGACTATGGCTACACCTTC.

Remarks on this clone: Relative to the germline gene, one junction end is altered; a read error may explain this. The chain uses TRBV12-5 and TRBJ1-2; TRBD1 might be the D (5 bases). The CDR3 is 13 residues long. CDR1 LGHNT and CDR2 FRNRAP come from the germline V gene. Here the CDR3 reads CASGLGLSDGYTF. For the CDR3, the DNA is TGTGCTAGTGGCTTGGGACTCAGCGATGGCTACACCTTC.

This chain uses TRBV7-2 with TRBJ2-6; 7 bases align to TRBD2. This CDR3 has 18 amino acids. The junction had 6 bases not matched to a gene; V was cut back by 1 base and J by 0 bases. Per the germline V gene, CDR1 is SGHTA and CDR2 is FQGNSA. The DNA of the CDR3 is TGTGCCAGCAGCTTAGTTGGGGGGGGGATCTCTGGGGCCAACGTCCTGACTTTC. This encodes CASSLVGGGISGANVLTF.

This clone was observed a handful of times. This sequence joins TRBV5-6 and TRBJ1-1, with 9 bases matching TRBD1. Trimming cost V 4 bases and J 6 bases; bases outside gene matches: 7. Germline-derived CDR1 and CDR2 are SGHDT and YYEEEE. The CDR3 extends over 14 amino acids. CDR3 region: CASSHRDRVPEAFF. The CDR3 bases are TGTGCCAGCAGCCATCGGGACAGGGTTCCTGAAGCTTTCTTT.

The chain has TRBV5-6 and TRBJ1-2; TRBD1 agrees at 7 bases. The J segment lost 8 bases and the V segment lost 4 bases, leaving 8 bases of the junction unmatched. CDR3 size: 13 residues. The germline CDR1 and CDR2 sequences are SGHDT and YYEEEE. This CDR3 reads CASSPTGSRGYTF. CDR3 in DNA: TGTGCCAGCAGCCCGACAGGGTCTCGAGGCTACACCTTC.

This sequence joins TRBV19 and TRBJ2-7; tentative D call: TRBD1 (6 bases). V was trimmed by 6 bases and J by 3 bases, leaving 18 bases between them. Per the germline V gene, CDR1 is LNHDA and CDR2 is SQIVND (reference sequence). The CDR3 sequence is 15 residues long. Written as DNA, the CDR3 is TGTGCCAGTAGCAAAGGGGGTAGCCCCGGCTACGAGCAGTACTTC. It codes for CASSKGGSPGYEQYF.

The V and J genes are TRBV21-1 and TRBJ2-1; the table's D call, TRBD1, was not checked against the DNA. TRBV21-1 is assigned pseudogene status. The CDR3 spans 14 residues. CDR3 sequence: CASSKGDSRNEQFF. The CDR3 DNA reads TGTGCCAGCAGCAAAGGGGACAGTCGAAATGAGCAGTTCTTC.

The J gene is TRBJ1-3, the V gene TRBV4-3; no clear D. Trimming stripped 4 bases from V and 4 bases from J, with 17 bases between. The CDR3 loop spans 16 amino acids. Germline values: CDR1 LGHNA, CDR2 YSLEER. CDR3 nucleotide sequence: TGCGCCAGCAGCCCTCTATTACCAACCGAAGGAAACACCATATATTTT. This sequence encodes CASSPLLPTEGNTIYF.